This paragraph reports one T cell receptor (beta chain). Its specificity is unknown. This specimen belongs to a study of cytomegalovirus exposure and HLA in healthy donors. Clones were sequenced by immunoSEQ multiplex PCR, and TCRdb holds only the in-frame ones, with some missing. Of about 280,000 clones in the sample, 88% were seen once. General study findings and limits: Reportedly, diagnosis of cytomegalovirus status by the classifier showed high specificity and sensitivity. That first-cohort TCR clusters tended to co-occur in the 100 to 150 validation repertoires was found in a later analysis. Some TCR beta chains (roughly 160 of them) were listed as cytomegalovirus-associated.

Germline CDR1 is SGHTA and CDR2 is FQGTGA. This CDR3 comprises 16 residues. The germline V and J ends were trimmed by 2 bases and 6 bases, with 18 bases remaining between them. This sequence originates from a woman younger than 30 in good health and CMV-seronegative. The sequenced sample was PBMCs. V gene TRBV7-3 combines with J gene TRBJ2-3; D might be TRBD2 (6 bases). The DNA of the CDR3 is TGTGCCAGCAGCTTACTCTCTGCGGGAAATGGGGATACGCAGTATTTT. Translating it yields CASSLLSAGNGDTQYF.